Below are 27 T cell receptor beta chains sequenced from a single sample in a study of blood T cell repertoires in COVID-19 (dated by TCRdb to the early 2020s). Libraries came from the immunoSEQ multiplex PCR assay. This immuneACCESS table, as held by TCRdb, lists in-frame sequences with V and J called but not all clones. Of the missing ones, under half trace to an unresolved V gene in checked studies; the others have no known cause. The table for this sample lists a few hundred thousand clones; roughly 90% of them were counted only once. The ten largest clones represent 1.7% of the sample. The specimen sequenced was PBMCs or T cells enriched from blood (not recorded which). These receptors all stem from a woman younger than 35 with acute COVID-19.

The chain employs TRBV24-1 and TRBJ2-1; TRBD2 is a possible D gene (5 bases). Germline CDR1 reads KGHDR; CDR2 reads SFDVKD. The CDR3 is 17 residues long. V lost 9 bases and J lost 0, with 20 bases in between. The CDR3 sequence: CATQVGGLPSSYNEQFF. The DNA for the CDR3 is TGTGCCACCCAAGTAGGCGGGCTACCGAGCTCCTACAATGAGCAGTTCTTC.

Note on this clone: At one end the junction does not follow the germline gene, possibly because of a read error. V and J are TRBV10-2 and TRBJ2-1; 9 nucleotides line up with TRBD2. In germline, CDR1 is WSHSY, CDR2 SAAADI. The CDR3 spans 16 residues. The CDR3 region has the DNA TGCACCAGCAGCGCAACCGGGACTAGCAGGCACAATGAGCAGTTCTTC. This codes for CTSSATGTSRHNEQFF.

The chain couples TRBV9 to TRBJ2-1; tentatively, D is TRBD1 (5 bases). Trimming took off 1 base at V and 6 bases at J, with 14 bases between the two ends. The CDR3 runs to 15 residues. Germline CDR1 is SGDLS and CDR2 is YYNGEE. The CDR3 spells CASSVWGREGNEQFF. The CDR3 nucleotides read TGTGCCAGCAGCGTATGGGGCAGGGAAGGCAATGAGCAGTTCTTC.

The chain employs TRBV4-1 and TRBJ1-6, with 7 positions matching TRBD1. V gave up 1 base and J gave up 10 bases; unmatched junction bases: 7. This CDR3 spans 15 amino acids. CDR1 and CDR2 (germline): MGHRA, YSYEKL. The CDR3 loop is CASSQGDSFGSPLHF. For the CDR3, the DNA is TGCGCCAGCAGCCAAGGGGACAGCTTCGGCTCACCCCTCCACTTT.

The chain joins TRBV19 to TRBJ2-3; maybe TRBD1 (5 bases). The CDR3 length is 13 residues. V gave up 6 bases and J gave up 7 bases, with 14 bases separating them. CDR1 and CDR2 (germline): LNHDA, SQIVND (reference sequence). The CDR3, as DNA: TGTGCCAGTAGCATCGAGCAGGGTCATACGCAGTATTTT. Translated: CASSIEQGHTQYF.

The chain employs TRBV7-2 and TRBJ2-1; TRBD2 matches 8 bases. The junction had 16 bases not matched to a gene; V was cut back by 5 bases and J by 7 bases. The CDR3 has 17 residues. Per the germline V gene, CDR1 is SGHTA and CDR2 is FQGNSA. Written as DNA, the CDR3 is TGTGCCAGCAGCCTGAGAGCGGGAGTAATTTCAGGGAATGAGCAGTTCTTC. Amino acid sequence: CASSLRAGVISGNEQFF.

The count of this clone is one. V usage is TRBV19 and J usage is TRBJ2-1, with 9 bases fitting TRBD2. Germline V CDR1 and CDR2: LNHDA, SQIVND (reference sequence). The ends lost 2 bases at V and 12 bases at J; junction bases unmatched: 5. The CDR3 length is 13 residues. CDR3 DNA sequence: TGTGCCAGTAGTATAAATAGGCGGGAGGGGCAGTTCTTC. It yields the protein CASSINRREGQFF.

The gene calls are TRBV21-1 and TRBJ1-6; no DNA check was done on the table's D call, TRBD1. TRBV21-1 is labeled a pseudogene. The CDR3 spans 13 residues. The CDR3 protein is CASSLGQGSPLHF. The CDR3 DNA reads as TGTGCCAGCAGCTTGGGGCAGGGATCACCCCTCCACTTT.

The V and J genes are TRBV6-6 and TRBJ1-6; D gene uncertain. V dropped 7 bases and J dropped 8 bases, with 9 bases sitting between them. CDR1 and CDR2 from the germline V gene are MNHNY and SVGAGI (reference sequence). The CDR3 has 12 residues. The CDR3 protein is CASTTPHSPLHF. The CDR3 bases are TGTGCCAGCACCACTCCTCATTCACCCCTCCACTTT.

The V gene is TRBV2, the J gene TRBJ2-7; 8 nucleotides align to TRBD2. The ends lost 1 base at V and 12 bases at J; junction bases unmatched: 11. CDR1 and CDR2 (germline): SNHLY, FYNNEI. The CDR3 covers 14 residues. The CDR3 region has the DNA TGTGCCAGCAGTGAAGGGCGGGAGGTCGTATTAGCGTACTTC. Translation gives CASSEGREVVLAYF.

The CDR3 is CASSLRDRNTGELFF. In DNA form, the CDR3 reads TGTGCCAGCAGCCTCCGGGACAGAAACACCGGGGAGCTGTTTTTT. The rearrangement links TRBV5-4 to TRBJ2-2, with 7 bases identical to TRBD1. CDR1 and CDR2 (germline): SGHNT, YYREEE (reference sequence). This CDR3 spans 15 amino acids. V dropped 4 bases and J dropped 2; count of bases not matched to a gene: 5.

This chain joins TRBV2 and TRBJ2-1, with TRBD1 matching 8 bases. J lost 2 bases, V lost 8 bases, and 11 bases had no gene match. CDR1 is SNHLY, CDR2 FYNNEI, per germline. This CDR3 contains 16 residues. The CDR3 nucleotides are TGTGCCAGCCCCGCCGGTCGGACAGGGACCTACAATGAGCAGTTCTTC. It is translated as CASPAGRTGTYNEQFF.

The gene calls are TRBV5-8 and TRBJ2-2; maybe TRBD2 (6 bases). V dropped 0 bases and J dropped 4 bases, with 16 bases sitting between them. From germline, CDR1 is SGHTS and CDR2 YDEGEE. The length of the CDR3 is 17 residues. CDR3 residues: CASSLGTGVRSTGELFF. CDR3 in DNA: TGTGCCAGCAGCTTGGGGACGGGGGTACGTTCCACCGGGGAGCTGTTTTTT.

This clone was recorded a few times. V usage is TRBV3-1 (or the pseudogene TRBV3-2) and J usage is TRBJ2-6, with TRBD1 matching 10 bases. Unmatched junction bases numbered 4, after V lost 4 bases and J lost 4 bases. CDR3 length: 16 residues. CDR1 and CDR2 from the germline V gene are LGHDT and YNNKEL (reference sequence). The CDR3 nucleotides read TGTGCCAGCAGCCTCGGGACAGGGGTAGGGGCCAACGTCCTGACTTTC. Translating gives CASSLGTGVGANVLTF.

The chain is built from TRBV4-3 and TRBJ1-2; D remains unclear. The CDR3 length is 17 residues. The germline CDR1 and CDR2 sequences are LGHNA and YSLEER. With 0 bases removed from V and 2 bases from J, the gap between germline ends came to 16 bases. CDR3 sequence: CASSQDSTPKRNYGYTF. As DNA, the CDR3 is TGCGCCAGCAGCCAAGATAGCACGCCCAAAAGGAACTATGGCTACACCTTC.

The CDR3, as DNA: TGTGCCAGCAGCTTGGGGGCTGACGAGCAGTTCTTC. Protein: CASSLGADEQFF. V is TRBV5-4 and J is TRBJ2-1; D unclear. Looked up from germline, CDR1 is SGHNT and CDR2 is YYREEE (reference sequence). Trimming removed 0 bases from V and 10 bases from J, with 8 bases in between. The CDR3 runs to 12 residues.

This clone has a single count. DNA of the CDR3: TGTGCCAGCAGCGTCGGGACTAGCGGGAGCAACGAGCAGTACTTC. This translates into CASSVGTSGSNEQYF. The chain is built from TRBV7-9 and TRBJ2-7, with TRBD2 matching over 14 bases. V lost 5 bases and J lost 5; bases outside the gene matches: 5. CDR1 is SEHNR and CDR2 is FQNEAQ in the germline V gene (reference sequence). The CDR3 spans 15 residues.

The chain joins TRBV9 to TRBJ2-5; weak D call: TRBD2 (6 bases). Between the trimmed V and J ends, which lost 4 bases and 5 bases, there was a span of 15 bases. The CDR3 extends over 14 amino acids. Germline CDR1 is SGDLS and CDR2 is YYNGEE. In DNA form, the CDR3 reads TGTGCCAGCAGCCTCAACCCGGAGGGCGAGACCCAGTACTTC. This encodes CASSLNPEGETQYF.

J is TRBJ2-2 and V is TRBV4-2; D is undetermined. The CDR3 loop spans 14 amino acids. The germline V and J ends were trimmed by 5 bases and 0 bases, with 7 bases remaining between them. CDR1 is LGHNA and CDR2 is YNFKEQ in the germline V gene. Here the CDR3 DNA reads TGTGCCAGCAGCGCGGCCGCGAACACCGGGGAGCTGTTTTTT. Translation: CASSAAANTGELFF.

This clone was detected once. J is TRBJ2-1 and V is TRBV7-8; D is ambiguous. In germline, CDR1 is SGHVS, CDR2 FQNEAQ. The germline V and J ends were trimmed by 5 bases and 3 bases, with 11 bases remaining between them. The CDR3 covers 14 residues. CDR3 sequence reads: CASSLVENYNEQFF. The CDR3 bases are TGTGCCAGCAGCCTCGTCGAGAACTACAATGAGCAGTTCTTC.

The V and J genes are TRBV30 and TRBJ1-1; TRBD1 matches at 9 bases. Germline trimming cut 4 bases from V and 1 base from J; bases unmatched to any gene: 4. This CDR3 spans 14 amino acids. Germline V gene sequence: CDR1 GTSNPN, CDR2 SVGIG (reference sequence). The DNA for the CDR3 is TGTGCCTGGACCCCGGGACAGGGGAACACTGAAGCTTTCTTT. It yields the protein CAWTPGQGNTEAFF.

J is TRBJ2-7 and V is TRBV7-2; 11 bases match TRBD2. CDR3 length: 17 amino acids. After removal of 4 bases from V and 2 bases from J, the junction contained 10 bases not matched to a gene. Germline V gene lookup returns CDR1 SGHTA and CDR2 FQGNSA. CDR3 sequence reads: CASSSLRASGRTYEQYF. The CDR3 DNA sequence: TGTGCCAGCAGCTCCCTGAGGGCTAGCGGGAGGACCTACGAGCAGTACTTC.

The chain employs TRBV27 and TRBJ1-6; 8 bases align to TRBD1. CDR1 is MNHEY, CDR2 SMNVEV, per germline (reference sequence). The CDR3 runs to 16 residues. Losses at the gene ends were 2 bases for V and 7 bases for J; bases not matched to a gene: 7. CDR3 region: CASSLLGQGRNSPLHF. DNA for the CDR3: TGTGCCAGCAGTTTACTTGGACAGGGAAGGAATTCACCCCTCCACTTT.

This sequence joins TRBV5-1 and TRBJ1-6; 7 bases line up with TRBD1. The CDR3 runs to 14 residues. The junction had 7 bases not matched to a gene; V was cut back by 4 bases and J by 9 bases. The germline gives CDR1 SGHRS, CDR2 YFSETQ. CDR3 residues: CASSTGDVSSPLHF. The CDR3 coding sequence is TGCGCCAGCAGCACAGGGGATGTAAGTTCACCCCTCCACTTT.

The J gene is TRBJ2-3, the V gene TRBV7-2; a weak D match, TRBD2 (6 bases). CDR1 and CDR2 (germline): SGHTA, FQGNSA. The V and J ends lost 5 bases and 0 bases respectively, with 12 bases between them. This CDR3 region has 15 residues. The CDR3 sequence: CASSQRVASTDTQYF. In DNA, the CDR3 is TGTGCCAGCAGCCAGCGGGTTGCTAGCACAGATACGCAGTATTTT.

The chain couples TRBV27 to TRBJ2-1; 10 bases map to TRBD2. Germline trimming cut 7 bases from V and 11 bases from J; bases unmatched to any gene: 14. The CDR3 spans 15 residues. CDR1 and CDR2 from the germline V gene are MNHEY and SMNVEV (reference sequence). The CDR3, as DNA: TGTGCCAGCACCCTACTAGCGGGACCCGAAAATCAGCAGTTCTTC. Translating it yields CASTLLAGPENQQFF.

The rearrangement joins TRBV19 to TRBJ1-2; 9 bases are a match to TRBD1. The CDR3 runs 16 residues. J gave up 5 bases and V 7 bases, and 14 bases lay outside the gene matches. Germline CDR1 LNHDA, CDR2 SQIVND (reference sequence). CDR3 loop: CASNRTGGNFKYGYTF. Here the CDR3 DNA reads TGTGCCAGTAATCGAACAGGGGGCAATTTTAAGTATGGCTACACCTTC.